This is a list of T cell receptor beta chains from one sample in a study of identical twins. TCRdb re-called the 5' RACE reads with MiXCR, one entry per CDR3 protein. There are 550,000 to 800,000 distinct CDR3 sequences in the sample; 7.1% occur only once, and 1.5% to 2% lies in the top ten. The same data also went into a second study, on yellow fever vaccine responses in identical twins.

The sample comprised PBMCs. These receptors originate from a woman between 18 and 29 years old in good health. CDR3s include the opening cysteine and the closing phenylalanine or tryptophan. D genes are given only for firm matches. Some rows have no size entry. The others give once, few or many, or a class for an expanded clone.

j_gene,abundance,d_gene,v_gene,CDR3nt,CDR3aa
TRBJ1-1,many,TRBD1,TRBV10-1,TGCGCCAGCGGCCCGGGACAGGGGGCGGCTTTCTTT,CASGPGQGAAFF
TRBJ2-7,many,TRBD2,TRBV10-3,TGTGCCATCAGTGAGTCCGTGGGCGGGAGGGTGAACGAGCAGTACTTC,CAISESVGGRVNEQYF
TRBJ2-3,NA,NA,TRBV10-3,TGTGCCATCAGTGAGTCGGCGAGGAGGGGTACAGATACGCAGTATTTT,CAISESARRGTDTQYF
TRBJ2-1,many,TRBD2,TRBV4-2,TGTGCCAGCAGCCAAGACAGGGCTAGCGGGGGGCCCTACAATGAGCAGTTCTTC,CASSQDRASGGPYNEQFF
TRBJ1-5,NA,TRBD1,TRBV6-4,TGTGCCAGCAGTACAGGGGGCCCAGCCGTCGAGCAGCCCCAGCATTTT,CASSTGGPAVEQPQHF
TRBJ2-2,NA,TRBD2,TRBV2,TGTGCCAGCCGTGGACTAGCTTCTACCGGGGAGCTGTTTTTT,CASRGLASTGELFF
TRBJ1-6,many,NA,TRBV9,TGTGCCAGCAGCGTAGGAGGGGATTCACCCCTCCACTTT,CASSVGGDSPLHF
TRBJ1-1,many,NA,TRBV7-9,TGTGCCAGCAGTTCTGGACAGTACACTGAAGCTTTCTTT,CASSSGQYTEAFF
TRBJ2-5,NA,NA,TRBV7-3,TGTGCCAGCAGCCGGGCCCTGGGAGAGACCCAGTACTTC,CASSRALGETQYF
TRBJ2-1,many,NA,TRBV5-1,TGCGCCAGCAGCTTGGCAGTGGCCAGCTCCTACAATGAGCAGTTCTTC,CASSLAVASSYNEQFF
TRBJ1-1,NA,NA,TRBV6-1,TGTGCCAGCCATAGGGGGGGCCCCAGGTGGGCTGAAGCTTTCTTT,CASHRGGPRWAEAFF
TRBJ2-5,few,TRBD2,TRBV28,TGTGCCAGCAGTTTGGGGGCTCTAGCGGGGAGGTCCCAAGAGACCCAGTACTTC,CASSLGALAGRSQETQYF
TRBJ1-2,many,TRBD1,TRBV3-1,TGTGCCAGCAGCCAAGAAGCTGTAGGGGGCGAAGGCTACACCTTC,CASSQEAVGGEGYTF
TRBJ1-1,few,NA,TRBV12-3/TRBV12-4,TGTGCCAGCACTATAGGAGTGAACACTGAAGCTTTCTTT,CASTIGVNTEAFF
TRBJ2-3,NA,TRBD1,TRBV6-5,TGTGCCAGCAGTTACGGGACAGAAAGCACAGATACGCAGTATTTT,CASSYGTESTDTQYF
TRBJ2-1,many,TRBD2,TRBV10-3,TGTGCCATCAGTGATCCTAGCGGGGGGGCTAGCTCCTACAATGAGCAGTTCTTC,CAISDPSGGASSYNEQFF
TRBJ2-1,many,NA,TRBV28,TGTGCCAGCACTGCCGATCGGGACAATGAGCAGTTCTTC,CASTADRDNEQFF
TRBJ2-6,few,NA,TRBV11-2,TGTGCCAGCAGCTTAGGCGGGAGTACAGGGGGCTCTGGGGCCAACGTCCTGACTTTC,CASSLGGSTGGSGANVLTF
TRBJ1-1,NA,NA,TRBV10-1,TGCGCCAGCAGTGAAATGGGCACTGAAGCTTTCTTT,CASSEMGTEAFF
TRBJ1-2,many,NA,TRBV25-1,TGTGCCAGCAGTGAATCGGGACGGTTCTATGGCTACACCTTC,CASSESGRFYGYTF
TRBJ2-7,many,NA,TRBV3-1,TGTGCCACCTCCCCCGCGGTTTTGGGCTCCTACGAGCAGTACTTC,CATSPAVLGSYEQYF
TRBJ2-5,NA,NA,TRBV12-3/TRBV12-4,TGTGCCAGCAGTTCAACCGGGACGAGGGGGGGGACCCAGTACTTC,CASSSTGTRGGTQYF
TRBJ1-2,few,TRBD1,TRBV7-2,TGTGCCAGCAGCTACGACAGGGTAACTGGCTACACCTTC,CASSYDRVTGYTF
TRBJ1-1,few,NA,TRBV7-9,TGTGCCAGCAGCTGGGGCGTAGGCTTGGGGACTGAAGCTTTCTTT,CASSWGVGLGTEAFF
TRBJ2-1,many,NA,TRBV12-3/TRBV12-4,TGTGCCAGCAGTCAAAGCGGCGGACTCTACAATGAGCAGTTCTTC,CASSQSGGLYNEQFF
TRBJ2-5,NA,TRBD1,TRBV28,TGTGCCAGCAGGAGAACACAGGGGGAATGGGAGACCCAGTACTTC,CASRRTQGEWETQYF
TRBJ2-3,many,NA,TRBV5-5,TGTGCCAGCAGCTTCTCCGCTGGTGCGCAGTATTTT,CASSFSAGAQYF
TRBJ2-1,few,TRBD2,TRBV4-2,TGTGCCAGCAGCCCCCCCCGGACTAGCGGTTCCAATGAGCAGTTCTTC,CASSPPRTSGSNEQFF
TRBJ2-7,NA,NA,TRBV2,TGTGCCAGCAGTTGGAGAGAGAGCTCCTACGAGCAGTACTTC,CASSWRESSYEQYF
TRBJ1-1,few,NA,TRBV5-5,TGTGCCAGCAGCCCAAACCACGGAGCGAACACTGAAGCTTTCTTT,CASSPNHGANTEAFF
TRBJ2-3,few,TRBD2,TRBV29-1,TGCAGTTGGCGGGGGTTCACAGATACGCAGTATTTT,CSWRGFTDTQYF
TRBJ1-6,NA,NA,TRBV10-3,TGTGCCATCACCGAGGCAGAAAATTCACCCCTCCACTTT,CAITEAENSPLHF
TRBJ2-3,NA,NA,TRBV4-1,TGCGCCAGCAGCCAGGACAGCCGGCGAACCTATAGCACAGATACGCAGTATTTT,CASSQDSRRTYSTDTQYF
TRBJ2-2,many,NA,TRBV7-2,TGTGCCAGCAGCGCCGCCTACGGGGAGCTGTTTTTT,CASSAAYGELFF
TRBJ2-1,many,NA,TRBV4-1,TGCGCCAGCAGCCAAGGGGACGTGTTTTACAATGAGCAGTTCTTC,CASSQGDVFYNEQFF
TRBJ2-1,NA,TRBD2,TRBV20-1,TGCAGTGCTAGACTAGCGGGGCCCAATGAGCAGTTCTTC,CSARLAGPNEQFF
TRBJ2-2,many,NA,TRBV12-3/TRBV12-4,TGTGCCAGCAGTCCCCGGGTAGGGTCCGGGGAGCTGTTTTTT,CASSPRVGSGELFF
TRBJ1-1,NA,NA,TRBV10-3,TGTGCCATCGGAGACAAGTCGAACACTGAAGCTTTCTTT,CAIGDKSNTEAFF
TRBJ2-2,many,TRBD2,TRBV5-1,TGCGCCAGCAGCCGGACTAGCGGGAGTATCGGCGGGGAGCTGTTTTTT,CASSRTSGSIGGELFF
TRBJ2-1,few,NA,TRBV7-9,TGTGCCAGCAGCTTAGCGATAGAATACAATGAGCAGTTCTTC,CASSLAIEYNEQFF
TRBJ2-5,few,NA,TRBV20-1,TGCAGTGCTAACATGTGGGGAGAGACCCAGTACTTC,CSANMWGETQYF
TRBJ2-3,many,NA,TRBV7-9,TGTGCCAGCAGCTTAAACGGGATTTCAGATACGCAGTATTTT,CASSLNGISDTQYF
TRBJ1-4,many,NA,TRBV2,TGTGCCAGCAGTGAAACGACAGGACAAAAACTGTTTTTT,CASSETTGQKLFF
TRBJ2-1,many,NA,TRBV7-2,TGTGCCAGCAGCCGGGGGGCGGGATTCTACAATGAGCAGTTCTTC,CASSRGAGFYNEQFF
TRBJ2-2,NA,TRBD2,TRBV4-1,TGCGCCAGCAGCCAAGAACTAGCGGGAGCCACCGGGGAGCTGTTTTTT,CASSQELAGATGELFF
TRBJ2-1,NA,TRBD1,TRBV12-3/TRBV12-4,TGTGCCAGCAGTAGGGGGGACAGGGGGCTGAGTAATGAGCAGTTCTTC,CASSRGDRGLSNEQFF
TRBJ2-5,many,NA,TRBV20-1,TGCAGTGCCGGGGCGACGGAGACCCAGTACTTC,CSAGATETQYF
TRBJ2-3,NA,TRBD2,TRBV20-1,TGCAGTGCTAGAGATCGACTAGCGGGGACTAGCACAGATACGCAGTATTTT,CSARDRLAGTSTDTQYF
TRBJ2-1,NA,TRBD2,TRBV10-3,TGTGCCATCAGTAGGGGTCTAGCGGGAGTGAGCTCCTACAATGAGCAGTTCTTC,CAISRGLAGVSSYNEQFF